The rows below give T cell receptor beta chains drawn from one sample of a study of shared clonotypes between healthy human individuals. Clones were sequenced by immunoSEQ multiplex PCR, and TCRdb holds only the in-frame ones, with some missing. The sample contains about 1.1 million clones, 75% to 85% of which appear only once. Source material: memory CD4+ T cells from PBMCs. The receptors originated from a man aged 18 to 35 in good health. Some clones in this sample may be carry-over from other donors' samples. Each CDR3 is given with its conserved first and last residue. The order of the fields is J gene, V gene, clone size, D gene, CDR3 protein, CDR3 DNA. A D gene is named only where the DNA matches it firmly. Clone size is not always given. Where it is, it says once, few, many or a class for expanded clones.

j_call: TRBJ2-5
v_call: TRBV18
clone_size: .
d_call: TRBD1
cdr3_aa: CASSQGAVETQYF
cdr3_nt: TGTGCCAGCTCCCAGGGGGCCGTGGAGACCCAGTACTTC

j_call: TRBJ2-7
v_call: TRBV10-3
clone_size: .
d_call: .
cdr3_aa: CAISEYSGTSYEQYF
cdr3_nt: TGTGCCATCAGTGAATATTCCGGGACTTCCTACGAGCAGTACTTC

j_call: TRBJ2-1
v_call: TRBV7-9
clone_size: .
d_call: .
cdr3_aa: CASRLPTGIGLSYNEQFF
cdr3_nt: TGTGCCAGCAGACTTCCCACAGGGATAGGTTTGTCCTACAATGAGCAGTTCTTC

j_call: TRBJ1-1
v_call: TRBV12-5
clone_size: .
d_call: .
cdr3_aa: CASGLVLAGVIAEAFF
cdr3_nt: TGTGCTAGTGGTTTGGTACTAGCAGGGGTAATTGCTGAAGCTTTCTTT

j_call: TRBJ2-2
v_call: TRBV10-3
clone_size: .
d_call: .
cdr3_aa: CAISETAGELFF
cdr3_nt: TGTGCCATCAGTGAAACAGCCGGGGAGCTGTTTTTT

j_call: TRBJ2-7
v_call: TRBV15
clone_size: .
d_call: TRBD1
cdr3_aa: CATSSPDRLDEQYF
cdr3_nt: TGTGCCACCAGCAGTCCGGACAGGCTCGACGAGCAGTACTTC

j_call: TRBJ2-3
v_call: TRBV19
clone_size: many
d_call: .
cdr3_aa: CASNRGSDTQYF
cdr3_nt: TGTGCCAGTAATCGGGGCTCAGATACGCAGTATTTT

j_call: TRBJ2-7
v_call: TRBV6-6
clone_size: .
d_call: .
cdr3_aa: CASSPVWASSYEQYF
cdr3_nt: TGTGCCAGCAGCCCTGTTTGGGCGTCATCCTACGAGCAGTACTTC

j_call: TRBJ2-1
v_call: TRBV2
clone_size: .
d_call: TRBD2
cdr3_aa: CASSRLVAGVEFF
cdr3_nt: TGTGCCAGCAGTAGGTTGGTAGCGGGAGTGGAGTTCTTC

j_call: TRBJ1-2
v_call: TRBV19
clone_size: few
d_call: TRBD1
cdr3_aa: CASSKTGAHFSNYGYTF
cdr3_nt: TGTGCCAGTAGTAAGACAGGGGCCCACTTTTCTAACTATGGCTACACCTTC

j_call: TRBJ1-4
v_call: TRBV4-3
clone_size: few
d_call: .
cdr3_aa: CASSLEAMGASEKLFF
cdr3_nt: TGCGCCAGCAGCCTCGAGGCGATGGGGGCCAGTGAAAAACTGTTTTTT

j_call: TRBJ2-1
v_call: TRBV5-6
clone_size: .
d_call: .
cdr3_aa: CASSPFDSSYNEQFF
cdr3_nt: TGTGCCAGCAGCCCTTTTGATAGCTCCTACAATGAGCAGTTCTTC

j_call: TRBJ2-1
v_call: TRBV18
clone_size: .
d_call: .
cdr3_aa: CASSRSGTNYNEQFF
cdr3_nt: TGTGCCAGCTCACGCTCCGGGACCAACTACAATGAGCAGTTCTTC

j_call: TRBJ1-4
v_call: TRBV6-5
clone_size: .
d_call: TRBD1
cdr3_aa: CASSRGTATNEKLFF
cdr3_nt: TGTGCCAGCAGCCGAGGGACAGCAACTAATGAAAAACTGTTTTTT

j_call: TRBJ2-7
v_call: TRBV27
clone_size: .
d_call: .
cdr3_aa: CASSIPRGSTYEQYF
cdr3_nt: TGTGCCAGCAGCATCCCCCGGGGGTCGACCTACGAGCAGTACTTC

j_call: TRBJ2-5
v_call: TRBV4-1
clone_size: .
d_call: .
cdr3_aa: CASRTRAAGQETQYF
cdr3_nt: TGCGCCAGCAGGACGCGTGCGGCAGGACAAGAGACCCAGTACTTC

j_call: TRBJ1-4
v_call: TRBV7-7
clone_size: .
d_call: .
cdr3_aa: CASSLTRATNEKLFF
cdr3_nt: TGTGCCAGCAGCTTGACCCGGGCGACTAATGAAAAACTGTTTTTT

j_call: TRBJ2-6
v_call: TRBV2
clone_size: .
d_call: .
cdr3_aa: CASSVVGTGANVLTF
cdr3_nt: TGTGCCAGCAGTGTGGTTGGAACTGGGGCCAACGTCCTGACTTTC

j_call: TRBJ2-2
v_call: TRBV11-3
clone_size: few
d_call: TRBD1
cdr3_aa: CASSLGTVTGELFF
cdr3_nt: TGTGCCAGCAGCTTGGGGACAGTTACCGGGGAGCTGTTTTTT

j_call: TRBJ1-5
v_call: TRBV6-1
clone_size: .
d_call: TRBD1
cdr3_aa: CASRWTGASNQPQHF
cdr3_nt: TGTGCCAGCAGGTGGACAGGAGCTAGCAATCAGCCCCAGCATTTT

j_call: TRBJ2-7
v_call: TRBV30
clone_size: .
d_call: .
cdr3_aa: CAWEGGSDSSYEQYF
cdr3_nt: TGTGCCTGGGAGGGAGGCTCGGACAGCTCCTACGAGCAGTACTTC

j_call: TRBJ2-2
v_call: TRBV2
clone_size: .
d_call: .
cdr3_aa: CASSPSGSNTGELFF
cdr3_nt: TGTGCCAGCAGTCCGTCGGGGAGCAACACCGGGGAGCTGTTTTTT

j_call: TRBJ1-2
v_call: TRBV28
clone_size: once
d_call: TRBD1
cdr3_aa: CASREGQGNYGYTF
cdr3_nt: TGTGCCAGCAGAGAGGGACAGGGGAACTATGGCTACACCTTC

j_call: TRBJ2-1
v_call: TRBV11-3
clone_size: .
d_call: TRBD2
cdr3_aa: CASSPRLAGVDLNYNEQFF
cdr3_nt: TGTGCCAGCAGCCCGAGACTAGCGGGAGTCGATTTAAATTACAATGAGCAGTTCTTC

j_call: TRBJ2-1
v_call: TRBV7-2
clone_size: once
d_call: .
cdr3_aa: CASSLRSDSNEQFF
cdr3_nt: TGTGCCAGCAGCTTAAGGTCCGACAGCAATGAGCAGTTCTTC

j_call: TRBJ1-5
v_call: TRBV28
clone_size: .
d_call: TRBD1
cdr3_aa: CASRTGQGHNQPQHF
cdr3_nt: TGTGCCAGCAGAACGGGACAGGGCCACAATCAGCCCCAGCATTTT

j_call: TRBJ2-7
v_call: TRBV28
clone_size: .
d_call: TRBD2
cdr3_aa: CASSRSRIAGVTGEQYF
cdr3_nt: TGTGCCAGCAGTCGATCCAGAATAGCGGGAGTTACAGGCGAGCAGTACTTC

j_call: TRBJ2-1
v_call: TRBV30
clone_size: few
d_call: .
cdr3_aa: CAWSGSSYNEQFF
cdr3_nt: TGTGCCTGGAGCGGGAGCTCCTACAATGAGCAGTTCTTC

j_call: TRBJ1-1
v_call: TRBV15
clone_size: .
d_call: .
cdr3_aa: CATSRDQRQNTEAFF
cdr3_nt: TGTGCCACCAGCAGAGACCAGAGACAAAACACTGAAGCTTTCTTT

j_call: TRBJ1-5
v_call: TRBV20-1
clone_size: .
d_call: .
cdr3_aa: CSARDDGPQHF
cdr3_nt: TGCAGTGCTAGAGATGACGGGCCCCAGCATTTT

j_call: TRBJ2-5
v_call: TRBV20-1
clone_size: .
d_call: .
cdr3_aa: CSAPVVETQYF
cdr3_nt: TGCAGTGCCCCGGTAGTTGAGACCCAGTACTTC

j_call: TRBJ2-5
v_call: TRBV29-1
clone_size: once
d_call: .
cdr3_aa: CSVAQGSETQYF
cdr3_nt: TGCAGCGTTGCCCAGGGTTCTGAGACCCAGTACTTC

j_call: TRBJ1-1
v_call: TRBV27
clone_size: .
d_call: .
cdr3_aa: CASSFQGVPEAFF
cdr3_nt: TGTGCCAGCAGTTTCCAGGGAGTCCCTGAAGCTTTCTTT

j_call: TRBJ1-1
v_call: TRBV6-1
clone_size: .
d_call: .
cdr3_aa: CASSSAGLNTEAFF
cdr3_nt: TGTGCCAGCAGTTCGGCGGGGTTGAACACTGAAGCTTTCTTT

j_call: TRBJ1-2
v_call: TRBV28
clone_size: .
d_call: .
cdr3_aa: CVSSFPYSVGYGYTF
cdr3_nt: TGTGTCAGCAGTTTCCCATATTCCGTTGGCTATGGCTACACCTTC

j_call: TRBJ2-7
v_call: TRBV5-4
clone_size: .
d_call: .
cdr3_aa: CASSPGVAETYEQYF
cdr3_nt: TGTGCCAGCAGCCCCGGGGTAGCGGAGACCTACGAGCAGTACTTC